The T cell receptor beta chain described here comes from a study of cytomegalovirus exposure and HLA in healthy donors. Study information: The use of the same platform for the 100 to 150 validation repertoires and the 600 to 800 first-cohort repertoires was reported by a later analysis.

Some clones are missing from TCRdb's copy, which holds only in-frame ones; the method was immunoSEQ multiplex PCR. The repertoire holds hundreds of thousands of clones, with approximately 87% as singletons. A roughly 120-subject validation cohort, separate from the approximately 700-subject first cohort, supplied the donors. General study findings and limits: A list of more than 150 TCR beta chains associated with cytomegalovirus was given. Most sequenced TCRs were rare (though some public TCRs occurred in many donors).

This CDR3 spans 15 amino acids. V gave up 1 base and J gave up 6 bases; unmatched junction bases: 9. Germline V lookup: CDR1 MDHEN, CDR2 SYDVKM. This clone appeared a few times. Antigen: not known. This TCR was sampled from a woman aged 18 to 35 in good health and CMV-seronegative. Sequencing was done on a sample of PBMCs. The chain carries TRBV28 and TRBJ2-7; the match to TRBD1 covers 7 bases. This CDR3 is CASSLSRQGVREQYF. The CDR3 region has the DNA TGTGCCAGCAGTTTATCCAGACAGGGCGTCCGCGAGCAGTACTTC.